Sequencing of this T cell receptor (beta chain) was carried out in a study of blood T cell repertoires in COVID-19. Profiled with immunoSEQ multiplex PCR; TCRdb holds only in-frame clones, not every one. The repertoire has a few hundred thousand clones, approximately 90% of them found once; the top ten carry 8.9%. Germline CDR1 LGHNA, CDR2 YSLEER. The ends were cut back, 1 base at V and 8 bases at J, with 12 bases in the middle. The CDR3 spans 14 residues. This TCR derives from a woman aged 18-29 years who had recovered from COVID-19. The sample was PBMCs or T cells enriched from blood (not recorded which). The chain carries TRBV4-3 and TRBJ2-1; no reliable D call. The CDR3 DNA reads as TGCGCCAGCAGCCAAGCGGTTGTTGGAGATGAGCAGTTCTTC. Amino acid sequence: CASSQAVVGDEQFF.